A single sample is the source of the 27 T cell receptor beta chains below, sequenced in a study of T cell responses to AZD1222 COVID-19 vaccine. The assay was immunoSEQ multiplex PCR, and TCRdb's table has in-frame clones only and misses some. The sample has 150,000 to 200,000 clones, 90% seen once; the top ten hold around 3%. The material sequenced was peripheral blood, taken on day 0 of AZD1222 vaccination. The receptors originated from an adult in good health.

V and J are TRBV11-3 and TRBJ2-1; the match to TRBD1 covers 7 bases. J was trimmed by 4 bases and V by 3 bases; bases with no gene match: 0. This CDR3 has 13 residues. Germline-derived CDR1 and CDR2 are SGHNT and YENEEA. The CDR3 here is CASSLTGYNEQFF. CDR3 nucleotide sequence: TGTGCCAGCAGCTTGACAGGGTACAATGAGCAGTTCTTC.

The chain joins TRBV6-5 to TRBJ1-5, with 9 bases aligning to TRBD1. V lost 7 bases and J lost 0; bases outside the gene matches: 4. The CDR3 has 15 amino acids. Per the germline V gene, CDR1 is MNHEY and CDR2 is SVGAGI. The CDR3 sequence is CASKRDRASNQPQHF. CDR3 DNA: TGTGCCAGCAAGCGGGACAGGGCTAGCAATCAGCCCCAGCATTTT.

The gene calls are TRBV5-5 and TRBJ2-5; 7 nucleotides line up with TRBD2. Germline-derived CDR1 and CDR2 are SGHKS and YYEKEE (reference sequence). The CDR3 is 14 amino acids. The V segment lost 4 bases and the J segment 5 bases; nucleotides outside the gene matches: 8. DNA of the CDR3: TGTGCCAGCAGCCCGAGGGAGGGCGTGGAGACCCAGTACTTC. It is translated as CASSPREGVETQYF.

V gene TRBV5-6 combines with J gene TRBJ1-5; TRBD1 matches 8 bases. The germline gives CDR1 SGHDT, CDR2 YYEEEE. This CDR3 comprises 14 residues. Trimming took 1 base from V and 4 from J; bases not matched to a gene: 1. DNA of the CDR3: TGTGCCAGCAGCTTGTACAGGGGGAATCAGCCCCAGCATTTT. Translation gives CASSLYRGNQPQHF.

This chain connects TRBV9 to TRBJ2-4; unclear D gene. CDR3 size: 17 residues. V was shortened by 4 bases and J by 11 bases, with 28 bases between the two germline ends. CDR1 and CDR2 from the germline V gene are SGDLS and YYNGEE. Here the CDR3 reads CASSFRADPFSLGFQYF. The CDR3 DNA follows: TGTGCCAGCAGCTTTAGGGCAGACCCGTTCTCTTTGGGGTTTCAGTACTTC.

The table lists this clone with a few counts. The germline gene is not matched at one end of the junction; a read error may be the cause. V gene TRBV7-7 combines with J gene TRBJ2-2; 8 nucleotides agree with TRBD1. The CDR3 consists of 13 residues. Germline CDR1 is SSHAT and CDR2 is FNYEAQ (reference sequence). CDR3 region: CASRGQNTGELFF. For the CDR3, the DNA is TGTGCTAGCAGGGGGCAGAACACCGGGGAGCTGTTTTTT. The variable domain in full, completed from reference TRBV7-7 and TRBJ2-2, reads GAGVSQSPRYKVTKRGQDVTLRCDPISSHATLYWYQQALGQGPEFLTYFNYEAQPDKSGLPSDRFSAERPEGSISTLTIQRTEQRDSAMYRCASRGQNTGELFFGEGSRLTVL.

The genes are TRBV25-1 and TRBJ1-5; possible D gene TRBD1, 6 bases. Trimming shortened V by 1 base and J by 6 bases, and 13 bases separated the two germline ends. The CDR3 totals 15 residues. Germline V lookup: CDR1 MGHDK, CDR2 SYGVNS. Written as DNA, the CDR3 is TGTGCCAGCAGTGAATCGGGCCACAGGGCTCAGCCCCAGCATTTT. Translation: CASSESGHRAQPQHF.

J is TRBJ1-4 and V is TRBV7-9; D is uncertain. Germline V gene lookup returns CDR1 SEHNR and CDR2 FQNEAQ (reference sequence). Trimming shortened V by 6 bases and J by 7 bases, and 6 bases separated the two germline ends. The CDR3 covers 11 residues. For the CDR3, the DNA is TGTGCCAGCAGGGGGAGTGAAAAACTGTTTTTT. It translates to CASRGSEKLFF.

The rearrangement uses TRBV19 and TRBJ2-7, with a tentative D call TRBD1 (6 bases). The germline CDR1 and CDR2 sequences are LNHDA and SQIVND (reference sequence). V shed 4 bases and J shed 4 bases, with 11 bases lying between them. The CDR3 runs 13 residues. The CDR3 sequence: CASSKAGVYEQYF. DNA for the CDR3: TGTGCCAGTAGTAAGGCAGGGGTTTACGAGCAGTACTTC.

This chain joins TRBV6-2 or TRBV6-3 and TRBJ1-1; D unclear. Germline assignment: CDR1 MNHEY and CDR2 SVGEGT. V lost 2 bases and J 2 bases, leaving 15 bases between the germline ends. This CDR3 has 16 residues. The CDR3 region is CASSYPFGSFNTEAFF. CDR3 sequence (DNA): TGTGCCAGCAGTTACCCTTTCGGGTCGTTTAACACTGAAGCTTTCTTT.

A single count supports this clone. V usage is TRBV7-2 and J usage is TRBJ1-5; no definite D call. CDR3 length equals 15 residues. From germline, CDR1 is SGHTA and CDR2 FQGNSA. With 2 bases removed from V and 0 bases from J, the gap between germline ends came to 8 bases. The CDR3 coding sequence is TGTGCCAGCAGCTTAACAGCTCATAGCAATCAGCCCCAGCATTTT. Its protein is CASSLTAHSNQPQHF.

A single count supports this clone. The chain has TRBV29-1 and TRBJ2-7, with D hard to call. This CDR3 region has 12 residues. From germline, CDR1 is SQVTM and CDR2 ANQGSEA. Deletions cut 2 bases from V and 3 bases from J, with 8 bases between. The CDR3 protein is CSVELGVYEQYF. DNA of the CDR3: TGCAGCGTTGAACTGGGCGTCTACGAGCAGTACTTC.

The genes are TRBV25-1 and TRBJ1-3; D gene uncertain. The ends were cut back, 2 bases at V and 3 bases at J, with 14 bases in the middle. The CDR3 is 16 residues long. The germline gives CDR1 MGHDK, CDR2 SYGVNS. CDR3 bases: TGTGCCAGCAGTGAAAATACGGTAACCTATGGAAACACCATATATTTT. Translation gives CASSENTVTYGNTIYF.

V gene TRBV6-5 combines with J gene TRBJ1-1; the D gene is possibly TRBD1 (6 bases). Trimming shortened V by 5 bases and J by 1 base, and 11 bases separated the two germline ends. From germline, CDR1 is MNHEY and CDR2 SVGAGI. The CDR3 contains 14 residues. As DNA, the CDR3 is TGTGCCAGCAGTCAGATGACAGGGAACACTGAAGCTTTCTTT. This translates into CASSQMTGNTEAFF.

The V gene is TRBV5-3, the J gene TRBJ2-3; unclear D gene. TRBV5-3 is marked as an open reading frame, function uncertain. Trimming removed 0 bases at V and 2 bases at J, with 7 bases between. The CDR3 runs 14 residues. CDR3 loop: CARSLGAPTDTQYF. In DNA, the CDR3 is TGTGCCAGAAGCTTGGGGGCCCCCACAGATACGCAGTATTTT.

The chain combines TRBV18 with TRBJ2-7, with 8 bases aligning to TRBD1. V dropped 0 bases and J dropped 5; count of bases not matched to a gene: 3. CDR1 and CDR2 from the germline V gene are KGHSH and LQKENI. The CDR3 sequence is 14 residues long. The DNA for the CDR3 is TGTGCCAGCTCACCACCTCAACAGGGGGACGAGCAGTACTTC. Protein: CASSPPQQGDEQYF.

This chain connects TRBV4-3 to TRBJ2-5, with TRBD2 matching 12 bases. Germline CDR1 and CDR2: LGHNA and YSLEER. With 1 base clipped from V and 5 bases from J, the junction kept 8 bases outside the gene matches. The CDR3 has 17 residues. The CDR3 loop reads CASSQAPSGGAAETQYF. For the CDR3, the DNA is TGCGCCAGCAGCCAAGCTCCTAGCGGGGGGGCGGCGGAGACCCAGTACTTC.

The genes are TRBV19 and TRBJ1-5, with D tentatively TRBD1 (5 bases). This CDR3 spans 14 amino acids. Deletions cut 6 bases from V and 4 bases from J, with 13 bases between. From germline, CDR1 is LNHDA and CDR2 SQIVND (reference sequence). The CDR3 sequence is CASRSYGGNQPQHF. The CDR3 bases are TGTGCCAGTAGAAGCTACGGGGGGAATCAGCCCCAGCATTTT.

This clone showed up just once. The chain employs TRBV19 and TRBJ2-5; TRBD2 matches 8 bases. With V trimmed by 6 bases and J by 1 base, 1 base remained unmatched. Germline CDR1 reads LNHDA; CDR2 reads SQIVND (reference sequence). The CDR3 has 13 residues. The CDR3 is CASRAGGQETQYF. In DNA, the CDR3 is TGTGCCAGTAGGGCGGGGGGCCAAGAGACCCAGTACTTC.

This chain uses TRBV7-2 with TRBJ1-2, with a tentative D call TRBD1 (6 bases). Germline lookup yields CDR1 SGHTA and CDR2 FQGNSA. Trimming shortened V by 8 bases and J by 3 bases, and 16 bases separated the two germline ends. CDR3 length: 14 residues. The CDR3 loop is CASGRIGGDYGYTF. The CDR3, as DNA: TGTGCCAGCGGAAGGATAGGGGGGGACTATGGCTACACCTTC.

J is TRBJ2-7 and V is TRBV12-3 or TRBV12-4; possible D gene TRBD2, 7 bases. Trimming stripped 4 bases from V and 5 bases from J, with 12 bases between. The CDR3 sequence is 13 residues long. CDR3 in DNA: TGTGCCAGCAGTTACGGGGGGCAAAACGAGCAGTACTTC. It is translated as CASSYGGQNEQYF.

V is TRBV19 and J is TRBJ1-1; D remains unclear. V was shortened by 5 bases and J by 0 bases, with 7 bases between the two germline ends. Germline V lookup: CDR1 LNHDA, CDR2 SQIVND (reference sequence). The CDR3 loop spans 13 amino acids. The CDR3 bases are TGTGCCAGTAGTCCCAGCGTGAACACTGAAGCTTTCTTT. Protein sequence: CASSPSVNTEAFF.

The chain combines TRBV30 with TRBJ2-1; no definite D call. V was cut by 5 bases and J by 4 bases, with 6 bases left in between. The CDR3 is 11 residues long. Germline V lookup: CDR1 GTSNPN, CDR2 SVGIG (reference sequence). CDR3 sequence reads: CAWDPYNEQFF. The CDR3 DNA reads as TGTGCCTGGGACCCTTACAATGAGCAGTTCTTC.

V and J are TRBV7-2 and TRBJ2-4, with 12 bases aligning to TRBD2. Looked up from germline, CDR1 is SGHTA and CDR2 is FQGNSA. J was trimmed by 9 bases and V by 4 bases; bases with no gene match: 4. The CDR3 length is 14 residues. CDR3 DNA: TGTGCCAGCAGCTCTAGCGGGGGGGCCGCCATTCAGTACTTC. This encodes CASSSSGGAAIQYF. Variable domain in full (rest from reference TRBV7-2 and TRBJ2-4): GAGVSQSPSNKVTEKGKDVELRCDPISGHTALYWYRQSLGQGLEFLIYFQGNSAPDKSGLPSDRFSAERTGGSVSTLTIQRTQQEDSAVYLCASSSSGGAAIQYFGAGTRLSVL.

The rearrangement links TRBV6-2 or TRBV6-3 to TRBJ2-1; D perhaps matches TRBD2 (5 bases). From germline, CDR1 is MNHEY and CDR2 SVGEGT. The CDR3 sequence is 14 residues long. The ends were cut back, 4 bases at V and 6 bases at J, with 13 bases in the middle. In nucleotides, the CDR3 is TGTGCCAGCAGTTGGCTCAGGACTGCCAATGAGCAGTTCTTC. Translating it yields CASSWLRTANEQFF.

V gene TRBV5-1 combines with J gene TRBJ2-7; possibly TRBD1 or TRBD2 for D (5 bases each). This CDR3 contains 14 residues. V lost 3 bases and J lost 2, with 12 bases in between. CDR1 is SGHRS and CDR2 is YFSETQ in the germline V gene. This CDR3 reads CASSSGTVTYEQYF. CDR3 nucleotide sequence: TGCGCCAGCAGCTCGGGGACGGTTACCTACGAGCAGTACTTC.

This clone was found a few times. The rearrangement links TRBV19 to TRBJ2-6; perhaps TRBD2 as D (6 bases). This CDR3 has 13 amino acids. Looked up from germline, CDR1 is LNHDA and CDR2 is SQIVND (reference sequence). V was shortened by 7 bases and J by 2 bases, with 6 bases between the two germline ends. The CDR3 bases are TGTGCCAGTACGGGGGCTGGGGCCAACGTCCTGACTTTC. Translating it yields CASTGAGANVLTF.